This T cell receptor beta chain comes out of a study of blood T cells in healthy people across ages. About the study: Capture by template switching was about one barcoded beta molecule per two T cells.

Primed by a sample-barcoded 5' primer and a J-beta primer mix, a second PCR proceeded for 7 to 11 cycles. A template-switch adaptor containing 12 random nucleotides labeled each cDNA molecule. TCRdb reprocessed the 5' RACE reads with MiXCR, giving one entry per CDR3 protein. The sample yields fewer than 800,000 distinct CDR3 sequences, about half seen once. Note on this clonotype: What it binds is not known.

Study observations and caveats: TCR beta diversity, measured per million T cells, fell in a roughly linear way with age.

The source material was blood. This receptor was obtained from a woman aged 55 to 70 in good health.

CDR3 bases: TGTGCCAGCAGTTGCGCCGACAGGGACCAAGAGACCCAGTACTTC. Its protein is CASSCADRDQETQYF. This rearrangement joins TRBV7-9 to TRBJ2-5, with 7 bases fitting TRBD1. The length of the CDR3 is 15 residues. CDR1 is SEHNR and CDR2 is FQNEAQ in the germline V gene (reference sequence). With V trimmed by 6 bases and J by 0 bases, 7 bases remained unmatched.